These 30 T cell receptor beta chains originate from one sample sequenced in a study of blood T cell repertoires in COVID-19. The repertoire was sequenced with immunoSEQ multiplex PCR; TCRdb's copy has only in-frame clones and lacks some. The table shows roughly 100,000 clones, with 70% to 90% occurring only once. Specimen: peripheral blood. The receptors come from a man aged 50-60 years in a cohort sampled during active COVID-19.

The rearrangement uses TRBV19 and TRBJ2-3, with a weak D call TRBD2 (5 bases). CDR1 is LNHDA, CDR2 SQIVND, per germline (reference sequence). The CDR3 loop spans 17 amino acids. V lost 2 bases and J 7 bases, leaving 22 bases between the germline ends. This CDR3 is CASSISLLATAGNTQYF. In nucleotides, the CDR3 is TGTGCCAGTAGTATATCTCTCTTGGCTACGGCCGGGAATACGCAGTATTTT.

V gene TRBV7-7 combines with J gene TRBJ2-2; 8 positions agree with TRBD1. Germline CDR1 and CDR2: SSHAT and FNYEAQ (reference sequence). This CDR3 spans 15 amino acids. V lost 5 bases to trimming and J lost 3 bases; unmatched junction nucleotides: 5. CDR3 region: CASSLRTGYTGELFF. CDR3 in DNA: TGTGCCAGCAGCCTACGGACAGGGTACACCGGGGAGCTGTTTTTT.

This clone occurred once. This chain links TRBV7-8 with TRBJ2-5, with 7 bases lining up with TRBD1. The trim removed 6 bases at V and 4 bases at J, leaving 2 bases unmatched. The CDR3 covers 12 residues. Germline values: CDR1 SGHVS, CDR2 FQNEAQ. CDR3 loop: CASRRGRETQYF. The CDR3 bases are TGTGCCAGCAGGAGGGGGCGAGAGACCCAGTACTTC.

V and J are TRBV7-9 and TRBJ1-1; a possible D gene is TRBD1 (5 bases). CDR3 size: 13 residues. Germline V gene lookup returns CDR1 SEHNR and CDR2 FQNEAQ (reference sequence). V lost 7 bases and J 4 bases, leaving 13 bases between the germline ends. In nucleotides, the CDR3 is TGTGCCAGCACCTCTAGCGGGGGCACTGAAGCTTTCTTT. Its translation is CASTSSGGTEAFF.

V usage is TRBV6-6 and J usage is TRBJ2-7, with D possibly TRBD2 on 5 matching bases. This CDR3 comprises 13 residues. V lost 2 bases to trimming and J lost 6 bases, with 11 bases between them. In germline, CDR1 is MNHNY, CDR2 SVGAGI (reference sequence). This chain's CDR3 is CASSYPEGGEQYF. DNA of the CDR3: TGTGCCAGCAGTTACCCCGAGGGCGGCGAGCAGTACTTC.

This clone was picked up one time. The chain recombines TRBV2 with TRBJ2-2; 12 nucleotides match TRBD2. There are 15 residues in the CDR3. CDR1 is SNHLY and CDR2 is FYNNEI in the germline V gene. V was pared by 6 bases and J by 6 bases, with 5 bases of the junction left unmatched. This chain's CDR3 is CASSGLAGSSGELFF. In nucleotides, the CDR3 is TGTGCCAGCAGCGGACTAGCGGGGAGTTCCGGGGAGCTGTTTTTT.

This clone showed up just a few times. V usage is TRBV6-5 and J usage is TRBJ2-3; 7 positions match TRBD2. CDR3 length: 15 amino acids. Trimming at V came to 2 bases and at J to 0 bases, leaving 2 bases not matched to a gene. Germline CDR1 is MNHEY and CDR2 is SVGAGI. The CDR3 protein is CASSYGRGSTDTQYF. For the CDR3, the DNA is TGTGCCAGCAGTTACGGGCGGGGGAGCACAGATACGCAGTATTTT.

The V and J genes are TRBV18 and TRBJ2-7; 12 bases are shared with TRBD1. Per the germline V gene, CDR1 is KGHSH and CDR2 is LQKENI. Germline trimming cut 1 base from V and 3 bases from J; bases unmatched to any gene: 7. The CDR3 has 17 residues. The CDR3 reads CASSPLGTGGAGYEQYF. CDR3 DNA: TGTGCCAGCTCACCACTCGGGACAGGGGGCGCAGGCTACGAGCAGTACTTC.

This chain joins TRBV6-2 or TRBV6-3 and TRBJ2-3, with 11 bases that match TRBD2. Trimming removed 0 bases from V and 2 bases from J; junction bases left unmatched: 4. The CDR3 runs 17 residues. Looked up from germline, CDR1 is MNHEY and CDR2 is SVGEGT. The CDR3 sequence is CASSYSLAGGPTDTQYF. The CDR3, as DNA: TGTGCCAGCAGTTACTCGCTAGCGGGGGGTCCCACAGATACGCAGTATTTT.

The count of this clone is one. The gene calls are TRBV14 and TRBJ1-2; 8 bases match TRBD1. The CDR3 totals 12 residues. Germline CDR1 SGHDN, CDR2 FVKESK. V shed 4 bases and J 8 bases; nucleotides not matched to a gene: 3. This chain's CDR3 is CASSRDRKGYTF. The CDR3 nucleotides read TGTGCCAGCAGCCGGGACAGGAAAGGCTACACCTTC.

V gene TRBV29-1 combines with J gene TRBJ1-3; D might be TRBD1 (6 bases). CDR1 SQVTM and CDR2 ANQGSEA come from the germline V gene. The CDR3 is made up of 13 amino acids. Trimming pared 4 bases from V and 4 bases from J, leaving 11 bases between. In DNA form, the CDR3 reads TGCAGCGTTGCCTCTGACAGGGGAAACACCATATATTTT. This sequence encodes CSVASDRGNTIYF.

This chain links TRBV14 with TRBJ1-4, with D maybe TRBD1 (6 bases). This CDR3 spans 17 amino acids. V was cut by 1 base and J by 3 bases, with 15 bases left in between. Germline loops: CDR1 SGHDN, CDR2 FVKESK. The chain's CDR3 is CASSQVARGFANEKLFF. CDR3 sequence (DNA): TGTGCCAGCAGCCAAGTTGCCAGGGGTTTTGCTAATGAAAAACTGTTTTTT.

This rearrangement joins TRBV2 to TRBJ1-2; D is perhaps TRBD1 (6 bases). This CDR3 spans 15 amino acids. Germline V gene data show CDR1 as SNHLY and CDR2 as FYNNEI. The V end was cut by 2 bases, the J end by 4 bases, with 14 bases between. CDR3 region: CASSEMTTGTYGYTF. As DNA, the CDR3 is TGTGCCAGCAGTGAAATGACGACAGGCACCTATGGCTACACCTTC.

This chain joins TRBV10-1 and TRBJ1-5, with a weak D call TRBD1 (6 bases). The ends were cut back, 3 bases at V and 3 bases at J, with 9 bases in the middle. The germline V gene has CDR1 WNHNN and CDR2 SYGVQD (reference sequence). CDR3 length: 14 residues. CDR3: CASSEAGVNQPQHF. DNA for the CDR3: TGCGCCAGCAGTGAAGCAGGGGTCAATCAGCCCCAGCATTTT.

A few counts support this clone. The genes are TRBV7-8 and TRBJ1-2; D unresolved. The V and J ends lost 1 base and 4 bases respectively, with 10 bases between them. CDR1 SGHVS and CDR2 FQNEAQ come from the germline V gene. The CDR3 contains 14 residues. This chain's CDR3 is CASSLGRRGYGYTF. Written as DNA, the CDR3 is TGTGCCAGCAGCTTAGGCAGGCGGGGCTATGGCTACACCTTC.

This clone was counted a single time. The V and J genes are TRBV5-6 and TRBJ1-4, with D hard to call. The V end lost 2 bases, the J end lost 7 bases, and 6 bases lay between the germline ends. CDR1 SGHDT and CDR2 YYEEEE come from the germline V gene. The CDR3 covers 12 residues. The CDR3 region is CASSFDTEKLFF. Written as DNA, the CDR3 is TGTGCCAGCAGCTTTGACACTGAAAAACTGTTTTTT.

The CDR3 DNA is TGTGCCAGCAAAGGAGGGTTCGGGTTAATGGGCGGGGAGCTGTTTTTT. The encoded protein is CASKGGFGLMGGELFF. The gene calls are TRBV28 and TRBJ2-2, with D perhaps TRBD2 (6 bases). Trimming removed 7 bases at V and 7 bases at J, with 22 bases between. The CDR3 has 16 amino acids. In germline, CDR1 is MDHEN, CDR2 SYDVKM.

The sample holds a few counts of this clone. V is TRBV9 and J is TRBJ1-3, with no clear D. Germline assignment: CDR1 SGDLS and CDR2 YYNGEE. There are 15 residues in the CDR3. Trimming shortened V by 3 bases and J by 0 bases, and 10 bases separated the two germline ends. In nucleotides, the CDR3 is TGTGCCAGCAGCGCTAATCCGAGCTCTGGAAACACCATATATTTT. It specifies CASSANPSSGNTIYF.

The chain recombines TRBV5-1 with TRBJ2-3; 7 bases map to TRBD1. The germline V gene encodes CDR1 SGHRS and CDR2 YFSETQ. After removal of 4 bases from V and 0 bases from J, the junction contained 5 bases not matched to a gene. The CDR3 is made up of 15 amino acids. CDR3 residues: CASSLPGQSTDTQYF. CDR3 sequence (DNA): TGCGCCAGCAGCCTACCGGGACAGAGCACAGATACGCAGTATTTT.

The J gene is TRBJ2-5, the V gene TRBV6-5, with 9 positions matching TRBD2. Trimming took 7 bases from V and 4 from J; bases not matched to a gene: 10. Per the germline V gene, CDR1 is MNHEY and CDR2 is SVGAGI. The CDR3 is made up of 15 amino acids. CDR3 in amino acids: CASTSAGGRGETQYF. The CDR3 region has the DNA TGTGCCAGCACTTCTGCGGGGGGGAGGGGAGAGACCCAGTACTTC.

The V and J genes are TRBV6-5 and TRBJ2-7; TRBD2 agrees at 9 bases. This CDR3 contains 15 residues. Trimming took 6 bases from V and 4 from J; bases not matched to a gene: 10. Per the germline V gene, CDR1 is MNHEY and CDR2 is SVGAGI. CDR3 sequence: CASRTGTSPRYEQYF. CDR3 nucleotide sequence: TGTGCCAGCAGAACTGGGACTAGCCCGCGATACGAGCAGTACTTC.

The chain joins TRBV12-3 or TRBV12-4 to TRBJ2-7, with unresolved D. The length of the CDR3 is 12 residues. Trimming took 6 bases from V and 0 from J, leaving 6 bases between them. CDR3 in DNA: TGTGCCAGCAGAATCGGCTCCTACGAGCAGTACTTC. It yields the protein CASRIGSYEQYF.

This chain links TRBV3-1 (or the pseudogene TRBV3-2) with TRBJ1-2; perhaps TRBD1 as D (5 bases). The V end was cut by 3 bases, the J end by 8 bases, with 13 bases between. Looked up from germline, CDR1 is LGHDT and CDR2 is YNNKEL (reference sequence). This CDR3 contains 13 residues. CDR3 protein: CASSQQGPGGYTF. The CDR3 DNA follows: TGTGCCAGCAGCCAGCAGGGTCCGGGCGGCTACACCTTC.

In this sample, this clone turned up once. The V gene is TRBV3-1 (or the pseudogene TRBV3-2), the J gene TRBJ1-3; the D is unclear. V was pared by 3 bases and J by 4 bases, with 4 bases between. CDR1 is LGHDT, CDR2 YNNKEL, per germline (reference sequence). The CDR3 length is 12 residues. CDR3 sequence: CASSHQGNTIYF. DNA for the CDR3: TGTGCCAGCAGCCACCAGGGAAACACCATATATTTT.

The genes are TRBV16 and TRBJ1-5; D uncertain. CDR1 and CDR2 (germline): KGHSY, FQNENV. V lost 0 bases, J lost 1 base, and 7 bases lay in between. The CDR3 is 15 residues long. The CDR3 protein is CASSQSASSNQPQHF. The CDR3 nucleotides read TGTGCCAGCAGCCAATCTGCGTCGAGCAATCAGCCCCAGCATTTT.

The genes are TRBV2 and TRBJ2-7; TRBD1 is a possible D gene (6 bases). V dropped 6 bases and J dropped 7 bases, with 16 bases sitting between them. There are 13 residues in the CDR3. Germline CDR1 is SNHLY and CDR2 is FYNNEI. This CDR3 reads CASRPTGPGEQYF. The DNA for the CDR3 is TGTGCCAGCAGGCCGACAGGCCCCGGGGAGCAGTACTTC.

The chain has TRBV19 and TRBJ2-7; the D gene is possibly TRBD2 (6 bases). The CDR3 loop spans 15 amino acids. CDR1 and CDR2 (germline): LNHDA, SQIVND (reference sequence). The V end was cut by 3 bases, the J end by 1 base, with 13 bases between. The CDR3 is CASSITAGGSYEQYV. The DNA for the CDR3 is TGTGCCAGTAGTATTACGGCAGGAGGGTCCTACGAGCAGTACGTC.

The chain uses TRBV5-1 and TRBJ2-1; the match to TRBD1 covers 8 bases. V shed 4 bases and J 6 bases; nucleotides not matched to a gene: 9. There are 15 residues in the CDR3. The germline V gene encodes CDR1 SGHRS and CDR2 YFSETQ. CDR3 sequence: CASSQTGGSFNEQFF. Here the CDR3 DNA reads TGCGCCAGCAGCCAAACAGGGGGGTCTTTCAATGAGCAGTTCTTC.

The rearrangement uses TRBV6-2 or TRBV6-3 and TRBJ2-3, with TRBD1 matching 8 bases. The length of the CDR3 is 15 residues. J was trimmed by 0 bases and V by 2 bases; bases with no gene match: 1. Germline CDR1 reads MNHEY; CDR2 reads SVGEGT. The DNA of the CDR3 is TGTGCCAGCAGTTACGGGACAGGAAGCACAGATACGCAGTATTTT. The encoded protein is CASSYGTGSTDTQYF.

This chain connects TRBV2 to TRBJ2-3, with TRBD2 identical over 10 bases. V shed 7 bases, J shed 8 bases, and the junction held 12 bases outside the gene matches. The germline V gene encodes CDR1 SNHLY and CDR2 FYNNEI. This CDR3 spans 15 amino acids. The CDR3 loop is CASNPLAGEGGTQYF. Here the CDR3 DNA reads TGTGCCAGCAACCCCCTAGCGGGGGAGGGCGGTACGCAGTATTTT.